These 2 T cell receptor beta chains were sequenced from one sample in a study of OX40 agonist ivuxolimab in advanced cancers. Assay used: immunoSEQ multiplex PCR; TCRdb lists only in-frame clones, some missing. Among tens of thousands of clones listed, over 75% were seen once. The source was CD4+ or CD8+ T cells sorted from blood, collected in a trial of the OX40 agonist ivuxolimab. Receptor source: an adult with an advanced solid tumor such as melanoma, head and neck, liver or kidney cancer.

This chain joins TRBV11-2 and TRBJ1-2; D might be TRBD1 (6 bases). Deletions cut 0 bases from V and 1 base from J, with 9 bases between. The germline gives CDR1 SGHAT, CDR2 FQNNGV. The CDR3 totals 15 residues. The CDR3 loop is CASSLEGASNYGYTF. The DNA for the CDR3 is TGTGCCAGCAGCTTAGAGGGGGCCAGTAACTATGGCTACACCTTC.

The DNA of the CDR3 is TGTGCCAGCATCACAGGGGGAGAAGGCTACACCTTC. Residues: CASITGGEGYTF. The chain couples TRBV6-6 to TRBJ1-2; 8 bases agree with TRBD1. This CDR3 has 12 amino acids. Germline assignment: CDR1 MNHNY and CDR2 SVGAGI (reference sequence). The junction had 6 bases not matched to a gene; V was cut back by 7 bases and J by 8 bases.